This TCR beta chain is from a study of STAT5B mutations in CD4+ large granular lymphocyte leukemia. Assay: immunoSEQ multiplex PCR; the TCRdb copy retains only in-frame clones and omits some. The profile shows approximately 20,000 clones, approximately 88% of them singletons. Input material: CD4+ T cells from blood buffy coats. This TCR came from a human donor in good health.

CDR3 nucleotides: TGTGCCAGCTCGGGACTAGCGGCCTCCTACGAGCAGTACTTC. Translating gives CASSGLAASYEQYF. This chain uses TRBV2 with TRBJ2-7; 11 bases fit TRBD2. Germline CDR1 and CDR2: SNHLY and FYNNEI. This CDR3 has 14 amino acids. J gave up 0 bases and V 8 bases, and 3 bases lay outside the gene matches.